The rows below give T cell receptor beta chains drawn from one sample of a study of shared clonotypes between healthy human individuals. The table came from immunoSEQ multiplex PCR; TCRdb's copy has only in-frame clones and leaves some out. The sample lists more than 550,000 clones, just over 90% occurring once. Sequenced: naive CD8+ T cells sorted from blood. The receptors stem from a man aged 25 to 40 in good health. The CDR3 runs from the conserved cysteine through the conserved F or W. The D gene is left open where the match is weak. Rows may omit the clone size; those that give it use once, few, many or a size class.

abundance: once
len: 19
v_gene: TRBV15
d_gene: -
j_gene: TRBJ2-7
CDR3aa: CATSRDKAWDRPGNPEQYF
CDR3nt: TGTGCCACCAGCAGAGATAAGGCCTGGGACCGTCCAGGAAATCCCGAGCAGTACTTC

abundance: -
len: 16
v_gene: TRBV23-1
d_gene: TRBD1
j_gene: TRBJ2-7
CDR3aa: CASSQSRRQGAREQYF
CDR3nt: TGCGCCAGCAGTCAATCGAGAAGACAGGGAGCGCGGGAGCAGTACTTC

abundance: -
len: 16
v_gene: TRBV19
d_gene: TRBD1
j_gene: TRBJ1-5
CDR3aa: CASTGDREFSNQPQHF
CDR3nt: TGTGCCAGTACCGGGGACAGGGAATTCAGCAATCAGCCCCAGCATTTT

abundance: -
len: 18
v_gene: TRBV14
d_gene: TRBD2
j_gene: TRBJ2-1
CDR3aa: CASSQVGTMVGSYNEQFF
CDR3nt: TGTGCCAGCAGCCAAGTAGGGACTATGGTAGGCTCCTACAATGAGCAGTTCTTC

abundance: -
len: 14
v_gene: TRBV27
d_gene: -
j_gene: TRBJ2-2
CDR3aa: CASSLGVVNGELFF
CDR3nt: TGTGCCAGCAGTTTGGGAGTAGTTAACGGGGAGCTGTTTTTT

abundance: -
len: 15
v_gene: TRBV27
d_gene: -
j_gene: TRBJ1-5
CDR3aa: CASSNRKYSNQPQHF
CDR3nt: TGTGCCAGCAGTAACAGGAAGTATAGCAATCAGCCCCAGCATTTT

abundance: -
len: 15
v_gene: TRBV27
d_gene: -
j_gene: TRBJ2-3
CDR3aa: CASSFQSETPDTQYF
CDR3nt: TGTGCCAGCAGTTTTCAATCGGAGACCCCAGATACGCAGTATTTT

abundance: -
len: 15
v_gene: TRBV14
d_gene: TRBD1
j_gene: TRBJ1-1
CDR3aa: CASSTGVGLNTEAFF
CDR3nt: TGTGCCAGCAGCACAGGGGTTGGATTGAACACTGAAGCTTTCTTT

abundance: -
len: 13
v_gene: TRBV7-8
d_gene: -
j_gene: TRBJ2-7
CDR3aa: CASSLEVVYEQYF
CDR3nt: TGTGCCAGCTCCCTAGAGGTAGTCTACGAGCAGTACTTC

abundance: -
len: 13
v_gene: TRBV6-5
d_gene: TRBD1
j_gene: TRBJ1-1
CDR3aa: CASRHRGNTEAFF
CDR3nt: TGTGCCAGCAGACACAGGGGGAACACTGAAGCTTTCTTT

abundance: -
len: 17
v_gene: TRBV19
d_gene: TRBD2
j_gene: TRBJ2-1
CDR3aa: CASSIITVGGRADEQFF
CDR3nt: TGTGCCAGTAGTATAATAACGGTCGGCGGGAGGGCGGATGAGCAGTTCTTC

abundance: -
len: 12
v_gene: TRBV11-2
d_gene: -
j_gene: TRBJ2-1
CDR3aa: CASSPGLGGQFF
CDR3nt: TGTGCCAGCAGCCCAGGGTTGGGAGGGCAGTTCTTC

abundance: -
len: 15
v_gene: TRBV19
d_gene: TRBD2
j_gene: TRBJ2-7
CDR3aa: CASSGIAGTTYEQYF
CDR3nt: TGTGCCAGTAGTGGGATAGCGGGAACCACCTACGAGCAGTACTTC

abundance: -
len: 14
v_gene: TRBV13
d_gene: -
j_gene: TRBJ2-4
CDR3aa: CASSSGIAKNIQYF
CDR3nt: TGTGCCAGCAGCTCCGGAATAGCCAAAAACATTCAGTACTTC

abundance: -
len: 17
v_gene: TRBV2
d_gene: TRBD2
j_gene: TRBJ2-2
CDR3aa: CASSVVQREYLHGELFF
CDR3nt: TGTGCCAGCAGTGTGGTCCAGCGGGAGTACCTTCACGGGGAGCTGTTTTTT

abundance: -
len: 14
v_gene: TRBV6-1
d_gene: -
j_gene: TRBJ1-2
CDR3aa: CASSEEKGRRGYTF
CDR3nt: TGTGCCAGCAGTGAAGAGAAGGGTAGGAGGGGCTACACCTTC

abundance: -
len: 15
v_gene: TRBV28
d_gene: TRBD1
j_gene: TRBJ1-5
CDR3aa: CASTGRSRGRQPQHF
CDR3nt: TGTGCCAGCACAGGGAGGAGTAGGGGGCGTCAGCCCCAGCATTTT

abundance: -
len: 16
v_gene: TRBV9
d_gene: TRBD1
j_gene: TRBJ2-2
CDR3aa: CASSLRDRDDTGELFF
CDR3nt: TGTGCCAGCAGCCTACGAGACAGGGATGACACCGGGGAGCTGTTTTTT

abundance: -
len: 16
v_gene: TRBV7-7
d_gene: TRBD2
j_gene: TRBJ2-7
CDR3aa: CASSPGIRGGIDEQYF
CDR3nt: TGTGCTAGCAGCCCGGGGATAAGGGGAGGGATAGACGAGCAGTACTTC

abundance: -
len: 14
v_gene: TRBV5-6
d_gene: -
j_gene: TRBJ1-1
CDR3aa: CASSTAGSNTEAFF
CDR3nt: TGTGCCAGCAGCACGGCCGGATCGAACACTGAAGCTTTCTTT

abundance: -
len: 13
v_gene: TRBV7-6
d_gene: -
j_gene: TRBJ2-3
CDR3aa: CASSEEQADTQYF
CDR3nt: TGTGCCAGCAGCGAAGAACAGGCAGATACGCAGTATTTT

abundance: -
len: 19
v_gene: TRBV29-1
d_gene: TRBD2
j_gene: TRBJ2-3
CDR3aa: CSVEDWELAGGRGTDTQYF
CDR3nt: TGCAGCGTTGAAGATTGGGAACTAGCGGGGGGCCGTGGCACAGATACGCAGTATTTT

abundance: -
len: 16
v_gene: TRBV7-2
d_gene: TRBD2
j_gene: TRBJ2-7
CDR3aa: CASSFLWREGQNEQYF
CDR3nt: TGTGCCAGCAGCTTCCTCTGGCGGGAGGGCCAAAACGAGCAGTACTTC

abundance: -
len: 13
v_gene: TRBV7-8
d_gene: -
j_gene: TRBJ1-5
CDR3aa: CASSRDSNQPQHF
CDR3nt: TGTGCCAGCAGCCGGGACAGCAATCAGCCCCAGCATTTT

abundance: once
len: 13
v_gene: TRBV7-6
d_gene: -
j_gene: TRBJ2-1
CDR3aa: CASSLRAYNEQFF
CDR3nt: TGTGCCAGCAGCTTACGGGCCTACAATGAGCAGTTCTTC